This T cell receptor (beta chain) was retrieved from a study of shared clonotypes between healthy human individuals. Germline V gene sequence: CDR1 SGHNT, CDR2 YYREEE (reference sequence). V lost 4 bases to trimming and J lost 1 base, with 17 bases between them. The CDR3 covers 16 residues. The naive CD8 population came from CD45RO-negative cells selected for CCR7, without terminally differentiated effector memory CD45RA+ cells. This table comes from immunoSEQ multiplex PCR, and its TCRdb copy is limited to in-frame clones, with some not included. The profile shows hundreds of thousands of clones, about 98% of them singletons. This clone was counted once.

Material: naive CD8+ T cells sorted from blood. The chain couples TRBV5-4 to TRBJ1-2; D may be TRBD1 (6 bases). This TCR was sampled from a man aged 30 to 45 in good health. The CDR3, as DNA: TGTGCCAGCAGCGATGACAGGTCCAAACTTAACTATGGCTACACCTTC. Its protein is CASSDDRSKLNYGYTF.